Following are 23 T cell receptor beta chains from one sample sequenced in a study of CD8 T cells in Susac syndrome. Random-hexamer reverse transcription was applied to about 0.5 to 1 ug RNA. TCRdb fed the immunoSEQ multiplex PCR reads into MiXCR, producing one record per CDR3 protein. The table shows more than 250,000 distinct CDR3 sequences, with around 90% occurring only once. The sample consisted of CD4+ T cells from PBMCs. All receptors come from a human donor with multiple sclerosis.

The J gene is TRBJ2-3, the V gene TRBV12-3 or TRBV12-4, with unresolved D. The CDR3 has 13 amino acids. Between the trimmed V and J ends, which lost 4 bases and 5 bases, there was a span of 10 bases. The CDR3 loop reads CASSYGRGDTQYF. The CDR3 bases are TGTGCCAGCAGTTATGGACGAGGAGATACGCAGTATTTT.

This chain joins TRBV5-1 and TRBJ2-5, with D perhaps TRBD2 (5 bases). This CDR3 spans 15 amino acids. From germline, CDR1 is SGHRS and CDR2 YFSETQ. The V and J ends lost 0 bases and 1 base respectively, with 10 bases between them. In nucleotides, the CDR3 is TGCGCCAGCAGCTTGGCTGTAGCGTCCCAAGAGACCCAGTACTTC. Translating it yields CASSLAVASQETQYF.

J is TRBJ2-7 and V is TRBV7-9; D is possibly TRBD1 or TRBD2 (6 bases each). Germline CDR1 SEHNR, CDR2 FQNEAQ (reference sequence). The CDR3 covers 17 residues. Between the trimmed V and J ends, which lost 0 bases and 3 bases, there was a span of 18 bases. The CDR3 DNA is TGTGCCAGCAGCTTAGCTGGAGGGGGTTTCGTAGACTACGAGCAGTACTTC. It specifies CASSLAGGGFVDYEQYF.

The CDR3 DNA is TGCAGTGCTAGTCCCCTCGGAGGGCCGTCCTACGAGCAGTACTTC. The encoded protein is CSASPLGGPSYEQYF. The rearrangement joins TRBV20-1 to TRBJ2-7, with D possibly being TRBD2 (6 bases). Germline CDR1 and CDR2: DFQATT and SNEGSKA (reference sequence). The CDR3 is 15 amino acids. Trimming left V 3 bases short and J 1 base short, with 16 bases between.

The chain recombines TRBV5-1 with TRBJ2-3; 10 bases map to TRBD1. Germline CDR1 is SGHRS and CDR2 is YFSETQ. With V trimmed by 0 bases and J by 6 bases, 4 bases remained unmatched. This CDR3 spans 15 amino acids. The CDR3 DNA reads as TGCGCCAGCAGCTTGGGACAGGGGGCAGGGGATACGCAGTATTTT. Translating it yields CASSLGQGAGDTQYF.

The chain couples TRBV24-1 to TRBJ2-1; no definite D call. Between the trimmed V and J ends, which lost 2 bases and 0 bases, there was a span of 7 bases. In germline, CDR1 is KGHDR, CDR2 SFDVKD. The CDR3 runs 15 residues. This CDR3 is CATSDSWSSYNEQFF. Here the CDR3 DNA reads TGTGCCACCAGTGATTCTTGGAGCTCCTACAATGAGCAGTTCTTC.

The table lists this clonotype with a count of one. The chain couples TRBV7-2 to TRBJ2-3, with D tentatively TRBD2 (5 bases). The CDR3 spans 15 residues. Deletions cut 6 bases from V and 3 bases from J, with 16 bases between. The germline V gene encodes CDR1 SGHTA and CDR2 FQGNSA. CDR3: CASSSSRGITDTQYF. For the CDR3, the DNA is TGTGCCAGCAGTTCCTCGCGAGGGATAACAGATACGCAGTATTTT.

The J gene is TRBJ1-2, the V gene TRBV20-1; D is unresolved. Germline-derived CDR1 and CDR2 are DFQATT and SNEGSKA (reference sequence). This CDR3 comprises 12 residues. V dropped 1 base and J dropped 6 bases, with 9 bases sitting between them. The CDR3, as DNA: TGCAGTGCTAGAGTAGCGGGGAATGGCTACACCTTC. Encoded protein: CSARVAGNGYTF.

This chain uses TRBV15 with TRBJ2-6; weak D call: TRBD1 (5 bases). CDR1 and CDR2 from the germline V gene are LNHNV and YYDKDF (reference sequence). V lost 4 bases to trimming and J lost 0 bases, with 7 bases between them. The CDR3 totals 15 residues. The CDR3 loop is CATSIRGSGANVLTF. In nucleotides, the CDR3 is TGTGCCACCAGCATTAGGGGCTCTGGGGCCAACGTCCTGACTTTC.

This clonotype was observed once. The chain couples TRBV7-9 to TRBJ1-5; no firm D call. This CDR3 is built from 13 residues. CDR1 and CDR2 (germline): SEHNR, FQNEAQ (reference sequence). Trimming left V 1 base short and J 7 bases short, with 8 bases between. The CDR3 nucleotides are TGTGCCAGCAGCTTAGAGGGATACCAGCCCCAGCATTTT. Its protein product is CASSLEGYQPQHF.

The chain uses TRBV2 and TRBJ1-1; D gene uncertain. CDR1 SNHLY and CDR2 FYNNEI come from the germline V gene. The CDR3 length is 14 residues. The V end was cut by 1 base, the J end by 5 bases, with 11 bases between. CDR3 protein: CASSEGRADTEAFF. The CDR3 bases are TGTGCCAGCAGTGAAGGGCGGGCGGATACTGAAGCTTTCTTT. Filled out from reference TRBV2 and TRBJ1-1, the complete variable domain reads EPEVTQTPSHQVTQMGQEVILRCVPISNHLYFYWYRQILGQKVEFLVSFYNNEISEKSEIFDDQFSVERPDGSNFTLKIRSTKLEDSAMYFCASSEGRADTEAFFGQGTRLTVV.

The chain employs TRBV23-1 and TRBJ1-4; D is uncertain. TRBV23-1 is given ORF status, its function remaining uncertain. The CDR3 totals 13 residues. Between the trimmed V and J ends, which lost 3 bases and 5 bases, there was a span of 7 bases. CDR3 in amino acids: CASSHGGNEKLFF. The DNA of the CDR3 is TGCGCCAGCAGTCACGGCGGCAATGAAAAACTGTTTTTT.

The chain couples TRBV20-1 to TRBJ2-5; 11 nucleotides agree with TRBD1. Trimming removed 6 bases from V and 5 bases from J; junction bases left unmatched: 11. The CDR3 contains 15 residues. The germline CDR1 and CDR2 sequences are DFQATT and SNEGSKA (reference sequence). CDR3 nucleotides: TGCAGTGCGACCTTCAGGGACAGGGGGTCTGAGACCCAGTACTTC. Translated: CSATFRDRGSETQYF.

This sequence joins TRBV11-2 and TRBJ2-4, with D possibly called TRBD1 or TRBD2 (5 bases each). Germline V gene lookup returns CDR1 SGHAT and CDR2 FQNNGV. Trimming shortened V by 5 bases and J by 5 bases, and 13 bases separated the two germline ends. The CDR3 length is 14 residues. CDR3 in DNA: TGTGCCAGCAGCCTCTCCGGGACCCAAAACATTCAGTACTTC. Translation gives CASSLSGTQNIQYF. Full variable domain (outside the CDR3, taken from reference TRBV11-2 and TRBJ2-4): EAGVAQSPRYKIIEKRQSVAFWCNPISGHATLYWYQQILGQGPKLLIQFQNNGVVDDSQLPKDRFSAERLKGVDSTLKIQPAKLEDSAVYLCASSLSGTQNIQYFGAGTRLSVL.

This CDR3 is CASSHRGPDTEAFF. CDR3 nucleotide sequence: TGTGCCAGCAGCCACAGGGGGCCAGACACTGAAGCTTTCTTT. J is TRBJ1-1 and V is TRBV3-1; 8 bases map to TRBD1. V shed 3 bases, J shed 3 bases, and the junction held 3 bases outside the gene matches. Per germline, CDR1 LGHDT and CDR2 YNNKEL (reference sequence). The CDR3 spans 14 residues.

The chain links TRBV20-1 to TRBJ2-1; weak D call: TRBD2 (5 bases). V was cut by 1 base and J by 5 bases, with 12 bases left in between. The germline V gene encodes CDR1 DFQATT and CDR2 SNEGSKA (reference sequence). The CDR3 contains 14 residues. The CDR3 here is CSARAPASHNEQFF. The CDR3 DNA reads TGCAGTGCTAGAGCCCCGGCTAGCCACAATGAGCAGTTCTTC.

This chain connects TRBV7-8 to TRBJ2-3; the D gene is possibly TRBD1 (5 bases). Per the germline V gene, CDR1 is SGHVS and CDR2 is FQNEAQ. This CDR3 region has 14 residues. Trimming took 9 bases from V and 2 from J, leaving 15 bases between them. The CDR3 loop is CASQIRQITDTQYF. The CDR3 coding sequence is TGTGCCAGTCAAATTAGACAGATCACAGATACGCAGTATTTT.

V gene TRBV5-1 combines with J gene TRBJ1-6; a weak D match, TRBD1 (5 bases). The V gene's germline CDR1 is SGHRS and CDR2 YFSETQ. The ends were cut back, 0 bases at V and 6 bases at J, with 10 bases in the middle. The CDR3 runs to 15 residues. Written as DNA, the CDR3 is TGCGCCAGCAGCTTGGATGGGGGAGCTAATTCACCCCTCCACTTT. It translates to CASSLDGGANSPLHF.

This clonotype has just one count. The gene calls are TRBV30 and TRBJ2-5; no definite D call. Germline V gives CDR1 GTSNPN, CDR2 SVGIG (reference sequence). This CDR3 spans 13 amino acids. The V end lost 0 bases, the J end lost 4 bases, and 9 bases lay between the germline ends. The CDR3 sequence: CAWSVRVIETQYF. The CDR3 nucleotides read TGTGCCTGGAGTGTAAGGGTAATAGAGACCCAGTACTTC.

The CDR3 nucleotides read TGTGCCAGCCAGCGGGAGGGCCACTACAATGAGCAGTTCTTC. Translated: CASQREGHYNEQFF. The chain uses TRBV11-3 and TRBJ2-1; 10 bases match TRBD2. The germline V gene encodes CDR1 SGHNT and CDR2 YENEEA. The CDR3 extends over 14 amino acids. The trim removed 8 bases at V and 3 bases at J, leaving 4 bases unmatched.

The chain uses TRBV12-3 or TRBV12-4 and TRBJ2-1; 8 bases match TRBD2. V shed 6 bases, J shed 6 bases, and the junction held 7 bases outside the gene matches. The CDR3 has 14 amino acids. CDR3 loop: CASSGGALGNEQFF. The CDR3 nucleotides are TGTGCCAGCAGCGGGGGGGCATTAGGCAATGAGCAGTTCTTC.

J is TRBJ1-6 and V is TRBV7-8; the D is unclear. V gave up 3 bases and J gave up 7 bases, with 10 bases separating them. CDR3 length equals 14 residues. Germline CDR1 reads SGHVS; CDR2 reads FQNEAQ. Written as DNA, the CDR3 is TGTGCCAGCAGCTTCGTTGATACGAATTCACCCCTCCACTTT. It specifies CASSFVDTNSPLHF.

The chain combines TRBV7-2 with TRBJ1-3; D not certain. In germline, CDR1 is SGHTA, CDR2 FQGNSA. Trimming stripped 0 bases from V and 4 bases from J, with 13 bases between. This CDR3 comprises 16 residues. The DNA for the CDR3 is TGTGCCAGCAGCTTAGCCCGCGGCGGGGTCGGAAACACCATATATTTT. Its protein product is CASSLARGGVGNTIYF.